This T cell receptor beta chain comes out of a study of PD-1 blockade in classical Hodgkin lymphoma. This CDR3 contains 12 residues. V was shortened by 5 bases and J by 9 bases, with 11 bases between the two germline ends. Germline assignment: CDR1 SGHAT and CDR2 FQNNGV. Time point defined: newly diagnosed, previously untreated cHL patient sample. Researchers used newly diagnosed, untreated classical Hodgkin lymphoma PBMCs for comparison. As regards this clone: What it binds is unknown.

The repertoire was sequenced with immunoSEQ multiplex PCR; TCRdb's copy has only in-frame clones and lacks some. The table records tens of thousands of clones, about 94% of them present only once. General study points: Newly diagnosed patients had baseline TCR diversity that was reportedly lower than that of healthy donors. Differences between repertoires have undefined causes, possibly disease activity or prior therapy.

The sequenced material came from peripheral blood mononuclear cells (PBMCs). The TCR was taken from a human donor with classical Hodgkin lymphoma. The chain couples TRBV11-2 to TRBJ2-1; no definite D call. In DNA form, the CDR3 reads TGTGCCAGCAGCCAAGGGTGGCCTGAGCAGTTCTTC. Protein sequence: CASSQGWPEQFF.